This entry lists 25 T cell receptor beta chains sequenced from one sample in a study of CD8 T cells in Susac syndrome. Random-hexamer reverse transcription was applied to about 0.5 to 1 ug RNA. Via MiXCR, TCRdb re-called the immunoSEQ multiplex PCR reads, giving one row per CDR3 protein. The table lists tens of thousands of distinct CDR3 sequences, roughly 94% of them singletons. The sample taken for sequencing was CD8+ T cells from PBMCs. The receptors come from a human donor with Susac syndrome.

V is TRBV5-1 and J is TRBJ1-4; D is unclear. This CDR3 has 15 amino acids. Trimming cost V 0 bases and J 0 bases, with 6 bases left between them. CDR1 is SGHRS, CDR2 YFSETQ, per germline. In nucleotides, the CDR3 is TGCGCCAGCAGCTTGGGACAAGCAACTAATGAAAAACTGTTTTTT. It translates to CASSLGQATNEKLFF.

The DNA of the CDR3 is TGTGCCAGCAGTCTGAACCCAGGGGTTGGTGGCTACACCTTC. Translating gives CASSLNPGVGGYTF. The genes are TRBV12-3 or TRBV12-4 and TRBJ1-2; D possibly corresponds to TRBD1 (6 bases). V was cut by 5 bases and J by 7 bases, with 17 bases left in between. The CDR3 is 14 residues long.

The J gene is TRBJ2-7, the V gene TRBV20-1; TRBD2 matches 8 bases. This CDR3 region has 16 residues. V was clipped by 5 bases and J by 4 bases; unmatched bases: 16. Germline CDR1 reads DFQATT; CDR2 reads SNEGSKA (reference sequence). For the CDR3, the DNA is TGCAGTGCTCCGAATGGGATTAGCGGGATGTGGTACGAGCAGTACTTC. It codes for CSAPNGISGMWYEQYF.

The chain couples TRBV3-1 to TRBJ2-1, with no clear D. Germline loops: CDR1 LGHDT, CDR2 YNNKEL (reference sequence). The CDR3 totals 13 residues. The V end lost 1 base, the J end lost 7 bases, and 8 bases lay between the germline ends. CDR3 in amino acids: CASSQAEGNEQFF. The CDR3 DNA sequence: TGTGCCAGCAGCCAAGCCGAAGGGAATGAGCAGTTCTTC.

This chain links TRBV12-3 or TRBV12-4 with TRBJ2-2, with 10 nucleotides matching TRBD1. Germline trimming cut 3 bases from V and 10 bases from J; bases unmatched to any gene: 11. The CDR3 contains 16 residues. The CDR3 DNA is TGTGCCAGCAGTTTTAGGGACAGGGGTGTTAGAGAGGAGCTGTTTTTT. It specifies CASSFRDRGVREELFF.

V and J are TRBV9 and TRBJ2-7; 8 nucleotides match TRBD1. Germline V gives CDR1 SGDLS, CDR2 YYNGEE. This CDR3 is built from 15 residues. The junction had 7 bases not matched to a gene; V was cut back by 4 bases and J by 1 base. DNA of the CDR3: TGTGCCAGCAGCTTCGGACAGGGCGGTTCCTACGAGCAGTACTTC. Translating it yields CASSFGQGGSYEQYF.

The chain couples TRBV3-1 to TRBJ1-2; D is ambiguous. In germline, CDR1 is LGHDT, CDR2 YNNKEL (reference sequence). V was shortened by 0 bases and J by 4 bases, with 3 bases between the two germline ends. The CDR3 contains 12 residues. DNA for the CDR3: TGTGCCAGCAGCCAAGAGGGCTATGGCTACACCTTC. Protein: CASSQEGYGYTF.

This chain connects TRBV19 to TRBJ2-2; the D is unclear. The CDR3 length is 14 residues. CDR1 is LNHDA, CDR2 SQIVND, per germline (reference sequence). With 1 base removed from V and 4 bases from J, the gap between germline ends came to 7 bases. CDR3 coding DNA: TGTGCCAGTAGTATAGGTTCCGCCACCGGGGAGCTGTTTTTT. Translation gives CASSIGSATGELFF.

The CDR3 region has the DNA TGTGCCAGCAGTTCAGTCAGGGGACCCCTCTCCAGCACAGATACGCAGTATTTT. Translation: CASSSVRGPLSSTDTQYF. V gene TRBV12-3 or TRBV12-4 combines with J gene TRBJ2-3; D may be TRBD1 (6 bases). The CDR3 totals 18 residues. V lost 4 bases, J lost 0 bases, and 20 bases lay in between.

This chain uses TRBV7-7 with TRBJ2-7, with D possibly matching TRBD1 (6 bases). The germline CDR1 and CDR2 sequences are SSHAT and FNYEAQ (reference sequence). Trimming removed 3 bases from V and 9 bases from J, with 9 bases in between. The CDR3 is 11 residues long. The CDR3 nucleotides read TGTGCCAGCAGCTTTCCAGGGGTGCAGTACTTC. Its translation: CASSFPGVQYF.

This sequence joins TRBV7-2 and TRBJ2-3, with a possible D match to TRBD2 (5 bases). CDR1 and CDR2 (germline): SGHTA, FQGNSA. There are 17 residues in the CDR3. V lost 1 base and J lost 4, with 18 bases in between. As DNA, the CDR3 is TGTGCCAGCAGCTTAGAGCGGATTAGACTTTTTGCAGATACGCAGTATTTT. Translated: CASSLERIRLFADTQYF. The whole variable domain, filled in from reference TRBV7-2 and TRBJ2-3, reads GAGVSQSPSNKVTEKGKDVELRCDPISGHTALYWYRQSLGQGLEFLIYFQGNSAPDKSGLPSDRFSAERTGGSVSTLTIQRTQQEDSAVYLCASSLERIRLFADTQYFGPGTRLTVL.

This clonotype was picked up one time. The chain uses TRBV27 and TRBJ2-7; 7 positions match TRBD2. V shed 5 bases, J shed 3 bases, and the junction held 10 bases outside the gene matches. The germline gives CDR1 MNHEY, CDR2 SMNVEV (reference sequence). The CDR3 covers 15 residues. CDR3: CASSPWAGADYEQYF. The CDR3 nucleotides read TGTGCCAGCAGTCCCTGGGCGGGAGCGGACTACGAGCAGTACTTC.

The chain combines TRBV4-3 with TRBJ1-1; TRBD1 agrees at 9 bases. The CDR3 length is 15 residues. The trim removed 4 bases at V and 1 base at J, leaving 4 bases unmatched. CDR1 is LGHNA, CDR2 YSLEER, per germline. The CDR3 DNA is TGCGCCAGCAGCCGACTGACAGGGGGGAACACTGAAGCTTTCTTT. It specifies CASSRLTGGNTEAFF.

The genes are TRBV2 and TRBJ1-2; D unclear. Trimming stripped 2 bases from V and 2 bases from J, with 12 bases between. This CDR3 has 15 residues. The germline V gene has CDR1 SNHLY and CDR2 FYNNEI. The CDR3 DNA is TGTGCCAGCAGTGAACTCCGGCAGCCCAACTATGGCTACACCTTC. It encodes CASSELRQPNYGYTF.

The rearrangement joins TRBV7-9 to TRBJ1-1, with 8 bases that match TRBD1. The V gene end was trimmed by 5 bases and the J gene end by 1 base; junction bases not matched to a gene: 3. CDR3 length: 14 amino acids. The V gene's germline CDR1 is SEHNR and CDR2 FQNEAQ (reference sequence). In DNA, the CDR3 is TGTGCCAGCAGCCAGGGACAGGAGAACACTGAAGCTTTCTTT. Protein product: CASSQGQENTEAFF.

The V call is TRBV29-1, the J call TRBJ2-2, with D uncertain. CDR1 and CDR2 (germline): SQVTM, ANQGSEA. CDR3 length: 13 residues. V lost 4 bases, J lost 5 bases, and 11 bases lay in between. CDR3 DNA sequence: TGCAGCGTTGCCCAGGCTTTGACCGGGGAGCTGTTTTTT. It is translated as CSVAQALTGELFF.

The genes are TRBV6-5 and TRBJ2-1; D gene ambiguous. The CDR3 consists of 13 residues. V was shortened by 5 bases and J by 7 bases, with 12 bases between the two germline ends. CDR1 and CDR2 (germline): MNHEY, SVGAGI. The CDR3 here is CASSTDSTNEQFF. The CDR3, as DNA: TGTGCCAGCAGTACCGACTCTACGAATGAGCAGTTCTTC.

Concerning this clonotype: Sequence at one end of the junction differs from germline and may be a read error. This chain joins TRBV7-9 and TRBJ2-1; 8 nucleotides line up with TRBD1. Looked up from germline, CDR1 is SEHNR and CDR2 is FQNEAQ (reference sequence). This CDR3 spans 15 amino acids. CDR3 loop: CASSLGQGSYNEQFF. CDR3 nucleotides: TGTGCCAGCAGTTTAGGACAGGGCTCCTACAATGAGCAGTTCTTC.

The chain has TRBV20-1 and TRBJ2-5, with TRBD1 matching over 11 bases. This CDR3 is built from 15 residues. CDR1 is DFQATT, CDR2 SNEGSKA, per germline (reference sequence). The junction had 5 bases not matched to a gene; V was cut back by 3 bases and J by 2 bases. CDR3 residues: CSASRDRGKQETQYF. In DNA, the CDR3 is TGCAGTGCTAGTCGGGACAGGGGGAAACAAGAGACCCAGTACTTC.

V is TRBV29-1 and J is TRBJ2-1; TRBD2 matches at 13 bases. Unmatched junction bases numbered 8, after V lost 0 bases and J lost 0 bases. Germline V lookup: CDR1 SQVTM, CDR2 ANQGSEA. CDR3 size: 19 residues. CDR3 nucleotides: TGCAGCGTTGAAGATTCGGGACTAGCGGGAAGGAGCTCCTACAATGAGCAGTTCTTC. It yields the protein CSVEDSGLAGRSSYNEQFF.

The chain joins TRBV19 to TRBJ1-2; perhaps TRBD1 as D (5 bases). Germline V gene sequence: CDR1 LNHDA, CDR2 SQIVND (reference sequence). The CDR3 extends over 15 amino acids. Trimming removed 6 bases at V and 3 bases at J, with 17 bases between. CDR3 in DNA: TGTGCCAGTAGCCCCGTAGGATGGGGGGACTATGGCTACACCTTC. Its protein is CASSPVGWGDYGYTF.

In DNA form, the CDR3 reads TGTGCCAGCAGCACGGGACTAGCGGGAACCTACGAGCAGTACTTC. It codes for CASSTGLAGTYEQYF. This chain joins TRBV7-2 and TRBJ2-7, with TRBD2 matching 13 bases. Germline V CDR1 and CDR2: SGHTA, FQGNSA. Germline trimming cut 5 bases from V and 2 bases from J; bases unmatched to any gene: 3. The CDR3 covers 15 residues.

CDR3 DNA sequence: TGTGCCAGCAGTCAAGACAGGGTCTCTGAAGCTTTCTTT. This codes for CASSQDRVSEAFF. The rearrangement uses TRBV6-4 and TRBJ1-1, with TRBD1 matching 7 bases. V was clipped by 5 bases and J by 6 bases; unmatched bases: 6. Germline V gene sequence: CDR1 MRHNA, CDR2 SNTAGT. The CDR3 is 13 amino acids.

The V gene is TRBV27, the J gene TRBJ1-6; D ambiguous. The CDR3 has 15 residues. V gave up 6 bases and J gave up 0 bases, with 9 bases separating them. Germline CDR1 is MNHEY and CDR2 is SMNVEV (reference sequence). CDR3 sequence (DNA): TGTGCCAGCAGCCGACGGAGCTCCTATAATTCACCCCTCCACTTT. Protein product: CASSRRSSYNSPLHF.

The V and J genes are TRBV28 and TRBJ2-3, with D unclear. The CDR3 is 12 amino acids. Looked up from germline, CDR1 is MDHEN and CDR2 is SYDVKM. Trimming shortened V by 7 bases and J by 5 bases, and 10 bases separated the two germline ends. CDR3 sequence reads: CASKQARDTQYF. CDR3 nucleotides: TGTGCCAGCAAGCAGGCCCGAGATACGCAGTATTTT.